These 10 T cell receptor beta chains were sequenced from one sample in a study of cytomegalovirus exposure and HLA in healthy donors. Primers included in the PCR were 60 Vbeta and 13 Jbeta primers. The protocol was immunoSEQ multiplex PCR, while the TCRdb copy is restricted to in-frame clones and leaves out a portion. The profile shows about 100,000 clones, around 73% of them singletons. The specimen sequenced was PBMCs. These receptors all come from a man aged 25-40 years in good health and CMV-seronegative.

A remark on this clone: The sample holds other DNA sequences that translate to the same CDR3. V gene TRBV2 combines with J gene TRBJ2-6; TRBD2 is a possible D gene (6 bases). CDR3 length: 13 amino acids. In germline, CDR1 is SNHLY, CDR2 FYNNEI. V lost 9 bases to trimming and J lost 4 bases, with 10 bases between them. This CDR3 reads CASTGGGANVLTF. CDR3 DNA sequence: TGTGCCAGTACCGGAGGGGGGGCCAACGTCCTGACTTTC.

The chain couples TRBV29-1 to TRBJ2-1; weak D call: TRBD1 (6 bases). Germline CDR1 is SQVTM and CDR2 is ANQGSEA. The V end lost 4 bases, the J end lost 6 bases, and 16 bases lay between the germline ends. This CDR3 is built from 14 residues. CDR3: CSVARAGDSNEQFF. Here the CDR3 DNA reads TGCAGCGTTGCTAGGGCAGGGGATAGCAATGAGCAGTTCTTC.

The V and J genes are TRBV6-6 and TRBJ2-5, with D perhaps TRBD2 (5 bases). This CDR3 spans 14 amino acids. From germline, CDR1 is MNHNY and CDR2 SVGAGI (reference sequence). The V and J ends lost 0 bases and 3 bases respectively, with 8 bases between them. CDR3 coding DNA: TGTGCCAGCAGTTACTCCGGGGAAGAAGAGACCCAGTACTTC. Translation: CASSYSGEEETQYF.

This chain joins TRBV27 and TRBJ2-7; TRBD2 matches 9 bases. Losses at the gene ends were 6 bases for V and 2 bases for J; bases not matched to a gene: 11. From germline, CDR1 is MNHEY and CDR2 SMNVEV (reference sequence). The CDR3 totals 16 residues. As DNA, the CDR3 is TGTGCCAGCAGCCTCCGGGGGACTAGCCAAGCCTACGAGCAGTACTTC. Encoded protein: CASSLRGTSQAYEQYF.

This chain uses TRBV28 with TRBJ2-3; TRBD1 matches at 9 bases. CDR1 MDHEN and CDR2 SYDVKM come from the germline V gene. The CDR3 sequence is 14 residues long. The junction had 5 bases not matched to a gene; V was cut back by 6 bases and J by 4 bases. The CDR3 loop reads CASRTTGGADTQYF. Here the CDR3 DNA reads TGTGCCAGCAGGACAACAGGGGGCGCAGATACGCAGTATTTT.

J is TRBJ1-5 and V is TRBV5-1; 9 nucleotides align to TRBD1. The germline gives CDR1 SGHRS, CDR2 YFSETQ. V lost 4 bases and J lost 2; bases outside the gene matches: 25. The length of the CDR3 is 22 residues. The CDR3 spells CASSLAPQDRGVPDIGNQPQHF. The DNA of the CDR3 is TGCGCCAGCAGCCTCGCCCCTCAGGACAGGGGCGTTCCCGACATAGGCAATCAGCCCCAGCATTTT. The variable domain in full, completed from reference TRBV5-1 and TRBJ1-5, reads KAGVTQTPRYLIKTRGQQVTLSCSPISGHRSVSWYQQTPGQGLQFLFEYFSETQRNKGNFPGRFSGRQFSNSRSEMNVSTLELGDSALYLCASSLAPQDRGVPDIGNQPQHFGDGTRLSIL.

J is TRBJ2-4 and V is TRBV6-5, with a weak D call TRBD1 (5 bases). Germline V gene sequence: CDR1 MNHEY, CDR2 SVGAGI. V was pared by 5 bases and J by 8 bases, with 13 bases between. CDR3 size: 13 residues. CDR3 amino acids: CASSQTDLDIQYF. In DNA, the CDR3 is TGTGCCAGCAGTCAGACAGATTTGGACATTCAGTACTTC.

This chain uses TRBV5-4 with TRBJ2-3; 12 nucleotides match TRBD2. V shed 3 bases and J 1 base; nucleotides not matched to a gene: 3. The CDR3 sequence is 16 residues long. Germline values: CDR1 SGHNT, CDR2 YYREEE (reference sequence). CDR3 sequence reads: CASSSRLAGGTDTQYF. In DNA, the CDR3 is TGTGCCAGCAGCTCGAGACTAGCGGGGGGCACAGATACGCAGTATTTT. The entire variable domain, with the rest obtained from reference TRBV5-4 and TRBJ2-3, is as follows: ETGVTQSPTHLIKTRGQQVTLRCSSQSGHNTVSWYQQALGQGPQFIFQYYREEENGRGNFPPRFSGLQFPNYSSELNVNALELDDSALYLCASSSRLAGGTDTQYFGPGTRLTVL.

V gene TRBV6-6 combines with J gene TRBJ1-1; 9 nucleotides agree with TRBD1. Germline V lookup: CDR1 MNHNY, CDR2 SVGAGI (reference sequence). Trimming at V came to 4 bases and at J to 4 bases, leaving 7 bases not matched to a gene. The CDR3 contains 15 residues. The CDR3 spells CASSSRDRAGTEAFF. CDR3 sequence (DNA): TGTGCCAGCAGTTCGCGGGACAGGGCGGGCACTGAAGCTTTCTTT.

About this clone itself: Distinct nucleotide sequences in the sample also encode this CDR3. The chain couples TRBV6-6 to TRBJ1-5; TRBD1 aligns across 7 bases. The germline V gene has CDR1 MNHNY and CDR2 SVGAGI (reference sequence). The CDR3 length is 16 residues. Trimming removed 6 bases from V and 7 bases from J; junction bases left unmatched: 15. CDR3 amino acids: CASSNPRDSPGQPQHF. CDR3 DNA: TGTGCCAGCAGCAACCCCCGGGACAGCCCAGGCCAGCCCCAGCATTTT.